Below are 27 T cell receptor beta chains sequenced from a single sample in a study of cytomegalovirus exposure and HLA in healthy donors. PCR involved 60 Vbeta and 13 Jbeta primers. The data were produced by immunoSEQ multiplex PCR, yet TCRdb's version contains in-frame clones alone and is incomplete. The sample shows tens of thousands of clones, and less than 20% sits with its ten largest clones. The specimen was PBMCs. Receptors were obtained from a male donor in good health and CMV-seronegative.

The genes are TRBV10-3 and TRBJ1-4; D possibly corresponds to TRBD1 (6 bases). CDR3 length: 15 residues. V shed 4 bases and J shed 5 bases, with 14 bases lying between them. Germline V gene lookup returns CDR1 ENHRY and CDR2 SYGVKD. DNA of the CDR3: TGTGCCATCAGTGCGGGTGGGACACCCAATGAAAAACTGTTTTTT. Its protein is CAISAGGTPNEKLFF.

As DNA, the CDR3 is TGTGCCAGCAGTGAAAGTGCCGATAGTGGCGAGCAGTACTTC. This codes for CASSESADSGEQYF. The chain couples TRBV6-1 to TRBJ2-7; no clear D gene. The V gene lost 2 bases and the J gene lost 6 bases, with 14 bases spanning the gap. CDR1 and CDR2 from the germline V gene are MNHNS and SASEGT. This CDR3 has 14 amino acids.

V gene TRBV25-1 combines with J gene TRBJ2-7, with 7 bases identical to TRBD2. From germline, CDR1 is MGHDK and CDR2 SYGVNS. J gave up 0 bases and V 1 base, and 3 bases lay outside the gene matches. The CDR3 is 15 residues long. The CDR3 nucleotides read TGTGCCAGCAGTGAATGGGGGGGTATCTCCTACGAGCAGTACTTC. It codes for CASSEWGGISYEQYF.

The rearrangement links TRBV9 to TRBJ2-1; maybe TRBD2 (7 bases). V gave up 0 bases and J gave up 8 bases, with 15 bases separating them. CDR3 size: 15 residues. CDR1 is SGDLS, CDR2 YYNGEE, per germline. The CDR3 loop is CASSVEGRGGDEQFF. CDR3 DNA sequence: TGTGCCAGCAGCGTAGAGGGTAGGGGGGGGGATGAGCAGTTCTTC.

This chain links TRBV7-9 with TRBJ1-6; TRBD1 might be the D (6 bases). The CDR3 is 14 amino acids. Germline-derived CDR1 and CDR2 are SEHNR and FQNEAQ (reference sequence). Between the trimmed V and J ends, which lost 2 bases and 6 bases, there was a span of 8 bases. The CDR3 here is CASSLMDSNSPLHF. The CDR3 DNA reads as TGTGCCAGCAGCTTAATGGACAGTAATTCACCCCTCCACTTT.

The chain recombines TRBV30 with TRBJ2-2; 8 nucleotides line up with TRBD1. Trimming removed 2 bases from V and 4 bases from J; junction bases left unmatched: 9. This CDR3 is 16 amino acids long. Germline V gene sequence: CDR1 GTSNPN, CDR2 SVGIG (reference sequence). In DNA, the CDR3 is TGTGCCTGGAGTCAATTACGGACAGGGAGCACCGGGGAGCTGTTTTTT. This gives the protein CAWSQLRTGSTGELFF. The whole variable domain, remainder taken from reference TRBV30 and TRBJ2-2, is SQTIHQWPATLVQPVGSPLSLECTVEGTSNPNLYWYRQAAGRGLQLLFYSVGIGQISSEVPQNLSASRPQDRQFILSSKKLLLSDSGFYLCAWSQLRTGSTGELFFGEGSRLTVL.

The DNA for the CDR3 is TGTGCCAGCAGTGATCGGGGGATCTATAATTCACCCCTCCACTTT. Encoded protein: CASSDRGIYNSPLHF. The chain recombines TRBV6-4 with TRBJ1-6, with TRBD1 as a possible D gene (5 bases). The length of the CDR3 is 15 residues. V was pared by 3 bases and J by 3 bases, with 9 bases between. Germline CDR1 and CDR2: MRHNA and SNTAGT.

The rearrangement joins TRBV4-2 to TRBJ2-7; 9 bases agree with TRBD2. CDR3 length equals 15 residues. Losses at the gene ends were 0 bases for V and 2 bases for J; bases not matched to a gene: 2. Per the germline V gene, CDR1 is LGHNA and CDR2 is YNFKEQ. This chain's CDR3 is CASSQEPSGAYEQYF. The DNA of the CDR3 is TGTGCCAGCAGCCAAGAACCTAGCGGGGCCTACGAGCAGTACTTC.

This rearrangement joins TRBV30 to TRBJ1-1; 10 nucleotides align to TRBD1. Trimming removed 5 bases from V and 1 base from J; junction bases left unmatched: 7. Germline CDR1 reads GTSNPN; CDR2 reads SVGIG (reference sequence). The length of the CDR3 is 15 residues. This CDR3 reads CAWFWDRGRNTEAFF. In nucleotides, the CDR3 is TGTGCCTGGTTCTGGGACAGGGGTCGGAACACTGAAGCTTTCTTT.

This chain joins TRBV6-5 and TRBJ1-3; TRBD1 aligns across 9 bases. The CDR3 loop spans 16 amino acids. The J segment lost 4 bases and the V segment lost 2 bases, leaving 6 bases of the junction unmatched. The germline gives CDR1 MNHEY, CDR2 SVGAGI. The CDR3 DNA sequence: TGTGCCAGCAGTTACGGGACAGGGACCGAAGGAAACACCATATATTTT. It codes for CASSYGTGTEGNTIYF.

The V gene is TRBV7-9, the J gene TRBJ1-6, with TRBD1 matching over 9 bases. The CDR3 extends over 15 amino acids. The germline V gene encodes CDR1 SEHNR and CDR2 FQNEAQ (reference sequence). The J segment lost 7 bases and the V segment lost 1 base, leaving 2 bases of the junction unmatched. Here the CDR3 reads CASSLGDRANSPLHF. For the CDR3, the DNA is TGTGCCAGCAGCTTAGGGGACAGGGCGAATTCACCCCTCCACTTT.

This chain connects TRBV7-2 to TRBJ2-2; 7 bases align to TRBD1. The CDR3 loop spans 13 amino acids. Unmatched junction bases numbered 3, after V lost 5 bases and J lost 6 bases. The germline gives CDR1 SGHTA, CDR2 FQGNSA. CDR3 protein: CASSVDRAGELFF. The CDR3 DNA reads TGTGCCAGCAGCGTCGACAGGGCCGGGGAGCTGTTTTTT.

The chain employs TRBV5-1 and TRBJ2-7; 11 bases are a match to TRBD2. Germline CDR1 is SGHRS and CDR2 is YFSETQ. Trimming at V came to 2 bases and at J to 2 bases, leaving 0 bases not matched to a gene. The CDR3 runs 14 residues. CDR3 DNA sequence: TGCGCCAGCAGCTTTAGCGGGGGGGCCTACGAGCAGTACTTC. Translating gives CASSFSGGAYEQYF.

J is TRBJ1-1 and V is TRBV7-9; no firm D call. V lost 5 bases and J lost 11, with 18 bases in between. From germline, CDR1 is SEHNR and CDR2 FQNEAQ (reference sequence). The CDR3 totals 13 residues. CDR3 loop: CASSGEGSAAAFF. The DNA for the CDR3 is TGTGCCAGCAGCGGAGAGGGATCAGCGGCGGCTTTCTTT.

The chain recombines TRBV10-1 with TRBJ1-6; D uncertain. This CDR3 contains 14 residues. The V gene lost 8 bases and the J gene lost 1 base, with 9 bases spanning the gap. The V gene's germline CDR1 is WNHNN and CDR2 SYGVQD (reference sequence). The CDR3: CASFRLSYNSPLHF. The DNA for the CDR3 is TGCGCCAGCTTTCGGTTGTCCTATAATTCACCCCTCCACTTT.

The V call is TRBV6-1, the J call TRBJ2-2, with D maybe TRBD1 (8 bases). The CDR3 totals 15 residues. Germline loops: CDR1 MNHNS, CDR2 SASEGT. Between the trimmed V and J ends, which lost 4 bases and 4 bases, there was a span of 13 bases. CDR3 DNA: TGTGCCAGCAGTGTACAGGGGGGGACCACCGGGGAGCTGTTTTTT. Translating it yields CASSVQGGTTGELFF.

The chain uses TRBV6-5 and TRBJ1-2, with unresolved D. Trimming cost V 2 bases and J 3 bases, with 13 bases left between them. The V gene's germline CDR1 is MNHEY and CDR2 SVGAGI. The CDR3 has 15 amino acids. The CDR3 sequence: CASSYTLDGDYGYTF. The DNA of the CDR3 is TGTGCCAGCAGTTACACACTCGACGGAGACTATGGCTACACCTTC.

This chain joins TRBV6-1 and TRBJ1-2; maybe TRBD1 (6 bases). This CDR3 is built from 13 residues. The germline gives CDR1 MNHNS, CDR2 SASEGT. Between the trimmed V and J ends, which lost 6 bases and 3 bases, there was a span of 11 bases. The DNA of the CDR3 is TGTGCCAGCAGACTTAACAGGGACTATGGCTACACCTTC. Amino acids: CASRLNRDYGYTF.

The chain links TRBV10-1 to TRBJ2-1, with 7 bases lining up with TRBD1. Germline V lookup: CDR1 WNHNN, CDR2 SYGVQD (reference sequence). The CDR3 spans 14 residues. J gave up 6 bases and V 6 bases, and 8 bases lay outside the gene matches. In nucleotides, the CDR3 is TGCGCCAGCAGCGGGACAGCCGGCCTCAATGAGCAGTTCTTC. This translates into CASSGTAGLNEQFF.

The V and J genes are TRBV4-1 and TRBJ1-5, with D possibly matching TRBD1 (6 bases). This CDR3 is 14 amino acids long. Germline CDR1 MGHRA, CDR2 YSYEKL. V lost 6 bases and J 0 bases, leaving 9 bases between the germline ends. The CDR3 is CASRGGDSNQPQHF. DNA of the CDR3: TGCGCCAGCAGAGGGGGGGATAGCAATCAGCCCCAGCATTTT.

This chain connects TRBV25-1 to TRBJ2-7; TRBD1 aligns across 8 bases. CDR3 length: 14 amino acids. From germline, CDR1 is MGHDK and CDR2 SYGVNS. J lost 5 bases, V lost 5 bases, and 8 bases had no gene match. The CDR3 region is CASSFLGQGNEQYF. CDR3 nucleotides: TGTGCCAGCAGTTTTCTAGGACAGGGCAACGAGCAGTACTTC.

The V and J genes are TRBV6-1 and TRBJ2-1, with D perhaps matching TRBD1 (6 bases). The CDR3 has 16 residues. The germline gives CDR1 MNHNS, CDR2 SASEGT. V gave up 3 bases and J gave up 4 bases, with 16 bases separating them. CDR3 nucleotide sequence: TGTGCCAGCAGTGACTTAGACAGGCCGAGATACAATGAGCAGTTCTTC. Protein: CASSDLDRPRYNEQFF.

V gene TRBV4-2 combines with J gene TRBJ2-5; TRBD2 matches at 10 bases. The germline CDR1 and CDR2 sequences are LGHNA and YNFKEQ. The CDR3 consists of 14 residues. With 5 bases clipped from V and 5 bases from J, the junction kept 5 bases outside the gene matches. The CDR3 DNA sequence: TGTGCCAGCAGCTTCAGCGGGGGGGTTGAGACCCAGTACTTC. The encoded protein is CASSFSGGVETQYF.

The V gene is TRBV6-6, the J gene TRBJ1-3; D is possibly TRBD1 (5 bases). The CDR3 is made up of 15 amino acids. From germline, CDR1 is MNHNY and CDR2 SVGAGI (reference sequence). Trimming took off 5 bases at V and 4 bases at J, with 15 bases between the two ends. The CDR3 loop reads CASSHGAGVGNTIYF. CDR3 coding DNA: TGTGCCAGCAGTCACGGTGCGGGGGTCGGAAACACCATATATTTT.

The chain is built from TRBV5-1 and TRBJ2-5; weak D call: TRBD2 (7 bases). Germline CDR1 and CDR2: SGHRS and YFSETQ. Trimming stripped 2 bases from V and 3 bases from J, with 14 bases between. The CDR3 runs to 15 residues. The CDR3 reads CASSFSGEGKETQYF. In nucleotides, the CDR3 is TGCGCCAGCAGCTTTTCAGGGGAGGGAAAAGAGACCCAGTACTTC.

The rearrangement links TRBV5-6 to TRBJ2-3; D is uncertain. The V and J ends lost 4 bases and 3 bases respectively, with 6 bases between them. Looked up from germline, CDR1 is SGHDT and CDR2 is YYEEEE. This CDR3 has 12 residues. This CDR3 reads CASSLRTDTQYF. The CDR3 coding sequence is TGTGCCAGCAGCCTCCGTACAGATACGCAGTATTTT.

This chain uses TRBV4-2 with TRBJ2-1, with a possible D match to TRBD1 (6 bases). This CDR3 spans 15 amino acids. The germline CDR1 and CDR2 sequences are LGHNA and YNFKEQ. V lost 3 bases and J 4 bases, leaving 13 bases between the germline ends. The CDR3, as DNA: TGTGCCAGCAGCCAGCTAGTAGGGGGTTACAATGAGCAGTTCTTC. Translating it yields CASSQLVGGYNEQFF.